These 28 T cell receptor beta chains came from one sample sequenced in a study of lymphopenia after photon versus proton radiotherapy. Profiling relied on immunoSEQ multiplex PCR, and the TCRdb table lists in-frame clones only, not all of them. Of under 30,000 clones in the sample, approximately 86% are singletons; the top ten hold roughly 19%. This material consisted of peripheral blood, taken from a patient treated with photon-based radiotherapy. These receptors were obtained from a man in his fifties or sixties with gastric cancer.

This chain uses TRBV7-3 with TRBJ2-1, with D perhaps TRBD2 (6 bases). Germline V gives CDR1 SGHTA, CDR2 FQGTGA. The V gene lost 2 bases and the J gene lost 9 bases, with 8 bases spanning the gap. The CDR3 is made up of 12 amino acids. The CDR3 protein is CASSLGGSEQFF. The CDR3 nucleotides read TGTGCCAGCAGCTTAGGGGGGTCTGAGCAGTTCTTC.

The chain joins TRBV27 to TRBJ1-2; TRBD1 matches at 7 bases. Germline-derived CDR1 and CDR2 are MNHEY and SMNVEV (reference sequence). V shed 6 bases and J 0 bases; nucleotides not matched to a gene: 4. The CDR3 sequence is 14 residues long. The CDR3 sequence: CASRIQGANYGYTF. As DNA, the CDR3 is TGTGCCAGCAGAATCCAGGGGGCTAACTATGGCTACACCTTC.

This chain uses TRBV5-1 with TRBJ1-4; possibly TRBD1 for D (5 bases). The CDR3 loop spans 13 amino acids. CDR1 is SGHRS and CDR2 is YFSETQ in the germline V gene. The ends were cut back, 6 bases at V and 6 bases at J, with 12 bases in the middle. DNA for the CDR3: TGCGCCAGCAACAGCGGGGGGGATGAAAAACTGTTTTTT. Residues: CASNSGGDEKLFF. Drawing the rest from reference TRBV5-1 and TRBJ1-4, the complete variable domain is KAGVTQTPRYLIKTRGQQVTLSCSPISGHRSVSWYQQTPGQGLQFLFEYFSETQRNKGNFPGRFSGRQFSNSRSEMNVSTLELGDSALYLCASNSGGDEKLFFGSGTQLSVL.

The V and J genes are TRBV18 and TRBJ2-2; D possibly corresponds to TRBD2 (5 bases). Deletions cut 3 bases from V and 4 bases from J, with 15 bases between. Germline V gene sequence: CDR1 KGHSH, CDR2 LQKENI. This CDR3 region has 16 residues. The CDR3 reads CASSPYSFGVTGELFF. The CDR3 DNA is TGTGCCAGCTCACCGTACAGCTTCGGGGTCACCGGGGAGCTGTTTTTT.

The V call is TRBV9, the J call TRBJ1-5; D may be TRBD1 (6 bases). This CDR3 region has 16 residues. Germline CDR1 is SGDLS and CDR2 is YYNGEE. Deletions cut 4 bases from V and 2 bases from J, with 16 bases between. The CDR3 loop reads CASSPGVRDGNQPQHF. In DNA form, the CDR3 reads TGTGCCAGCAGCCCAGGGGTGAGGGATGGCAATCAGCCCCAGCATTTT.

The chain uses TRBV2 and TRBJ2-5; no firm D call. The CDR3 loop spans 12 amino acids. CDR1 is SNHLY, CDR2 FYNNEI, per germline. The V end was cut by 4 bases, the J end by 4 bases, with 7 bases between. The CDR3 protein is CASSGEVETQYF. CDR3 nucleotide sequence: TGTGCCAGCAGTGGTGAGGTAGAGACCCAGTACTTC.

This clone was observed once. This sequence joins TRBV21-1 and TRBJ2-7; TRBD2 was called by the table and not checked on the DNA. TRBV21-1 is described as a pseudogene. The CDR3 is 12 residues long. The chain's CDR3 is CASSKDSSLRYV. The CDR3 DNA reads as TGTGCCAGCAGCAAGGACTCTTCCCTCCGGTACGTC.

V and J are TRBV18 and TRBJ1-5; D is perhaps TRBD1 (5 bases). CDR3 length equals 15 residues. Germline V gene lookup returns CDR1 KGHSH and CDR2 LQKENI. The ends were cut back, 4 bases at V and 7 bases at J, with 17 bases in the middle. CDR3 residues: CASSLLDGGRQPQHF. DNA for the CDR3: TGTGCCAGCTCACTTCTCGACGGGGGACGGCAGCCCCAGCATTTT. The full variable domain, its missing parts supplied by reference TRBV18 and TRBJ1-5, is NAGVMQNPRHLVRRRGQEARLRCSPMKGHSHVYWYRQLPEEGLKFMVYLQKENIIDESGMPKERFSAEFPKEGPSILRIQQVVRGDSAAYFCASSLLDGGRQPQHFGDGTRLSIL.

The J gene is TRBJ1-5, the V gene TRBV18, with 7 bases matching TRBD1. This CDR3 contains 14 residues. Germline V lookup: CDR1 KGHSH, CDR2 LQKENI. J lost 4 bases, V lost 6 bases, and 6 bases had no gene match. For the CDR3, the DNA is TGTGCCAGCTCCCCGACAGGGCTTAATCAGCCCCAGCATTTT. Amino acid sequence: CASSPTGLNQPQHF. The complete variable domain, with remaining parts taken from reference TRBV18 and TRBJ1-5, reads NAGVMQNPRHLVRRRGQEARLRCSPMKGHSHVYWYRQLPEEGLKFMVYLQKENIIDESGMPKERFSAEFPKEGPSILRIQQVVRGDSAAYFCASSPTGLNQPQHFGDGTRLSIL.

Only one count was recorded for this clone. The genes are TRBV11-2 and TRBJ1-2; D unclear. Trimming left V 1 base short and J 2 bases short, with 14 bases between. Germline CDR1 reads SGHAT; CDR2 reads FQNNGV. The CDR3 totals 16 residues. CDR3 sequence (DNA): TGTGCCAGCAGCTTAGCTATGGGGATAGGCAACTATGGCTACACCTTC. Translated: CASSLAMGIGNYGYTF.

The V gene is TRBV7-3, the J gene TRBJ2-1; 8 nucleotides align to TRBD1. Germline V CDR1 and CDR2: SGHTA, FQGTGA. The CDR3 runs to 15 residues. Trimming removed 5 bases from V and 9 bases from J; junction bases left unmatched: 12. The CDR3 region is CASSQGQGSFSEQFF. In DNA form, the CDR3 reads TGTGCCAGCAGCCAAGGACAGGGCAGTTTCTCTGAGCAGTTCTTC.

The chain joins TRBV19 to TRBJ2-3; 7 bases agree with TRBD1. Trimming removed 5 bases from V and 2 bases from J; junction bases left unmatched: 7. Germline CDR1 reads LNHDA; CDR2 reads SQIVND (reference sequence). This CDR3 contains 15 residues. CDR3 nucleotides: TGTGCCAGTAGTCCCCGGGACAGATTCACAGATACGCAGTATTTT. This codes for CASSPRDRFTDTQYF.

The CDR3 nucleotides are TGTGCCAGCAGTTACCAGGGGGCCTCACCCCTCCACTTT. Its protein is CASSYQGASPLHF. J is TRBJ1-6 and V is TRBV6-5; 8 nucleotides line up with TRBD1. Germline values: CDR1 MNHEY, CDR2 SVGAGI. After removal of 2 bases from V and 10 bases from J, the junction contained 1 base not matched to a gene. The CDR3 has 13 amino acids.

The chain combines TRBV6-4 with TRBJ2-2; D uncertain. CDR3 length: 13 amino acids. V lost 4 bases and J lost 0, with 3 bases in between. Germline-derived CDR1 and CDR2 are MRHNA and SNTAGT. The CDR3: CASSVSNTGELFF. In nucleotides, the CDR3 is TGTGCCAGCAGTGTCTCGAACACCGGGGAGCTGTTTTTT.

V usage is TRBV5-1 and J usage is TRBJ2-3, with D hard to call. V gave up 0 bases and J gave up 3 bases, with 11 bases separating them. Germline V gives CDR1 SGHRS, CDR2 YFSETQ. The CDR3 is made up of 15 amino acids. The CDR3 bases are TGCGCCAGCAGCTTGGGACGGTCCACGACAGATACGCAGTATTTT. It yields the protein CASSLGRSTTDTQYF. The whole variable domain, remainder taken from reference TRBV5-1 and TRBJ2-3, is KAGVTQTPRYLIKTRGQQVTLSCSPISGHRSVSWYQQTPGQGLQFLFEYFSETQRNKGNFPGRFSGRQFSNSRSEMNVSTLELGDSALYLCASSLGRSTTDTQYFGPGTRLTVL.

The rearrangement links TRBV4-1 to TRBJ2-6, with a tentative D call TRBD2 (5 bases). The CDR3 length is 16 residues. Trimming took off 0 bases at V and 4 bases at J, with 10 bases between the two ends. Germline CDR1 and CDR2: MGHRA and YSYEKL. CDR3 region: CASSQDRGFGANVLTF. CDR3 in DNA: TGCGCCAGCAGCCAAGATCGGGGTTTCGGGGCCAACGTCCTGACTTTC.

This chain joins TRBV7-2 and TRBJ2-1; 14 bases match TRBD2. V lost 8 bases and J lost 2; bases outside the gene matches: 8. The CDR3 is made up of 17 amino acids. Germline-derived CDR1 and CDR2 are SGHTA and FQGNSA. The CDR3 loop is CASPEGTSGSTYNEQFF. The DNA of the CDR3 is TGTGCCAGCCCGGAAGGGACTAGCGGGAGTACCTACAATGAGCAGTTCTTC. The whole variable domain, filled in from reference TRBV7-2 and TRBJ2-1, reads GAGVSQSPSNKVTEKGKDVELRCDPISGHTALYWYRQSLGQGLEFLIYFQGNSAPDKSGLPSDRFSAERTGGSVSTLTIQRTQQEDSAVYLCASPEGTSGSTYNEQFFGPGTRLTVL.

The V call is TRBV6-6, the J call TRBJ1-2, with a possible D match to TRBD1 (5 bases). Trimming removed 7 bases from V and 4 bases from J, with 10 bases in between. Germline lookup yields CDR1 MNHNY and CDR2 SVGAGI (reference sequence). There are 12 residues in the CDR3. CDR3 DNA sequence: TGTGCCAGCAATTGGGGGTCCTATGGCTACACCTTC. This codes for CASNWGSYGYTF.

The CDR3: CASTPGGLSGGYTF. The DNA for the CDR3 is TGTGCCAGTACTCCGGGGGGATTGTCCGGTGGCTACACCTTC. J is TRBJ1-2 and V is TRBV19; the D gene is possibly TRBD1 (5 bases). This CDR3 contains 14 residues. V dropped 7 bases and J dropped 7 bases, with 19 bases sitting between them. CDR1 and CDR2 (germline): LNHDA, SQIVND (reference sequence).

Here the CDR3 DNA reads TGCGCCAGCAGCGGGGACAGGGGAGTATCTGGAAACACCATATATTTT. Its translation: CASSGDRGVSGNTIYF. The chain carries TRBV5-1 and TRBJ1-3; 10 positions agree with TRBD1. The germline V gene encodes CDR1 SGHRS and CDR2 YFSETQ. The V and J ends lost 4 bases and 1 base, in that order; junction bases with no gene match: 5. This CDR3 comprises 16 residues.

This clone appeared a single time. The chain couples TRBV10-3 to TRBJ2-6; D might be TRBD2 (5 bases). Trimming stripped 10 bases from V and 1 base from J, with 8 bases between. This CDR3 comprises 13 residues. Germline CDR1 is ENHRY and CDR2 is SYGVKD. This CDR3 is CASSGSGANVLTF. The CDR3 DNA reads as TGTGCCAGTTCGGGGTCTGGGGCCAACGTCCTGACTTTC.

The rearrangement joins TRBV6-1 to TRBJ2-7; D gene uncertain. Trimming left V 2 bases short and J 7 bases short, with 12 bases between. The CDR3 is 13 amino acids. CDR1 and CDR2 (germline): MNHNS, SASEGT. This CDR3 reads CASSERVRWEQYV. CDR3 coding DNA: TGTGCCAGCAGTGAACGGGTTAGGTGGGAGCAGTACGTC.

The chain joins TRBV12-5 to TRBJ2-7; D is undetermined. The CDR3 sequence is 14 residues long. CDR1 LGHNT and CDR2 FRNRAP come from the germline V gene. Trimming left V 0 bases short and J 6 bases short, with 12 bases between. The CDR3 reads CASGLVGTASEQYF. DNA for the CDR3: TGTGCTAGTGGTTTGGTGGGAACAGCGAGCGAGCAGTACTTC. Full variable domain (rest looked up from reference TRBV12-5 and TRBJ2-7): DARVTQTPRHKVTEMGQEVTMRCQPILGHNTVFWYRQTMMQGLELLAYFRNRAPLDDSGMPKDRFSAEMPDATLATLKIQPSEPRDSAVYFCASGLVGTASEQYFGPGTRLTVT.

This chain uses TRBV5-1 with TRBJ2-5, with 11 bases identical to TRBD2. Germline V gene data show CDR1 as SGHRS and CDR2 as YFSETQ. CDR3 size: 17 residues. The trim removed 0 bases at V and 0 bases at J, leaving 4 bases unmatched. CDR3 amino acids: CASSLAILAGDQETQYF. The CDR3 DNA reads as TGCGCCAGCAGCTTGGCTATACTAGCGGGGGACCAAGAGACCCAGTACTTC.

CDR3 protein: CASSLARGYTF. As DNA, the CDR3 is TGTGCCAGCAGCTTAGCGCGGGGCTACACCTTC. The chain is built from TRBV7-2 and TRBJ1-2; no definite D call. V lost 0 bases and J lost 8, with 4 bases in between. The CDR3 is made up of 11 amino acids. CDR1 SGHTA and CDR2 FQGNSA come from the germline V gene.

V usage is TRBV19 and J usage is TRBJ1-2; 12 nucleotides match TRBD1. CDR1 LNHDA and CDR2 SQIVND come from the germline V gene (reference sequence). The CDR3 is 17 amino acids. V shed 3 bases, J shed 8 bases, and the junction held 13 bases outside the gene matches. CDR3: CASSIGTGGVLLRGYTF. In DNA, the CDR3 is TGTGCCAGTAGTATCGGGACAGGGGGCGTACTGTTGCGAGGCTACACCTTC.

The chain carries TRBV18 and TRBJ1-5; possible D gene TRBD1, 6 bases. CDR3 length: 14 amino acids. V was shortened by 2 bases and J by 4 bases, with 9 bases between the two germline ends. Germline V gene data show CDR1 as KGHSH and CDR2 as LQKENI. In nucleotides, the CDR3 is TGTGCCAGCTCACCAGGGGGGCCTAATCAGCCCCAGCATTTT. It translates to CASSPGGPNQPQHF.

The chain recombines TRBV6-1 with TRBJ1-6, with D tentatively TRBD1 (6 bases). V lost 6 bases and J 7 bases, leaving 16 bases between the germline ends. CDR3 length: 15 residues. CDR1 MNHNS and CDR2 SASEGT come from the germline V gene. This chain's CDR3 is CASRADRAGNSPLHF. CDR3 nucleotide sequence: TGTGCCAGCAGAGCGGACAGAGCGGGCAATTCACCCCTCCACTTT.